Below, 12 T cell receptor beta chains from the same sample are listed, as sequenced in a study of vaccination and CD4 T cells after COVID-19. Treatment of the sample: approximately 11-day PBMC culture with coronavirus spike peptide pools or control peptides (ViraFEST assay). Those CD4+ T cells from the unexposed donor predate the COVID-19 pandemic (2011-2018). Cultured CD4+ T cell DNA underwent sequencing with the Oncomine TCR Beta short-read assay. Genomic DNA was extracted from cultured CD4+ T cells. Each CDR3 protein gets one entry after TCRdb re-called the PCR reads with MiXCR. Of about 7,300 distinct CDR3 sequences listed, more than 30% are singletons. For these TCRs, the target antigens are not known. The material sequenced was CD4+ T cells from blood, cultured in vitro. These receptors came from a human donor in good health.

This clonotype was observed a handful of times. The chain combines TRBV14 with TRBJ1-2; 10 bases match TRBD1. The junction had 0 bases not matched to a gene; V was cut back by 4 bases and J by 4 bases. The V gene's germline CDR1 is SGHDN and CDR2 FVKESK. The CDR3 is 13 amino acids. In DNA, the CDR3 is TGTGCCAGCAGCCGGACAGGGGGCTATGGCTACACCTTC. It yields the protein CASSRTGGYGYTF.

The chain joins TRBV5-4 to TRBJ2-1, with D possibly being TRBD1 (5 bases). Germline loops: CDR1 SGHNT, CDR2 YYREEE (reference sequence). The ends were cut back, 4 bases at V and 2 bases at J, with 16 bases in the middle. The CDR3 consists of 16 residues. The CDR3 is CASSPKGASAYNEQFF. The CDR3 DNA reads as TGTGCCAGCAGCCCGAAAGGGGCGAGCGCCTACAATGAGCAGTTCTTC.

This clonotype appeared a few times. The chain has TRBV20-1 and TRBJ1-1; D gene uncertain. The V end lost 3 bases, the J end lost 4 bases, and 12 bases lay between the germline ends. This CDR3 spans 13 amino acids. Germline V gives CDR1 DFQATT, CDR2 SNEGSKA (reference sequence). Written as DNA, the CDR3 is TGCAGTGCTAGGAGGCGGGCGGGCACTGAAGCTTTCTTT. As protein: CSARRRAGTEAFF.

The chain employs TRBV6-1 and TRBJ2-5; 8 bases are shared with TRBD1. J lost 5 bases, V lost 5 bases, and 13 bases had no gene match. The germline V gene encodes CDR1 MNHNS and CDR2 SASEGT. The CDR3 length is 16 residues. Here the CDR3 reads CASSKTRDRRRETQYF. CDR3 nucleotide sequence: TGTGCCAGCAGTAAAACCCGGGACAGGAGGCGGGAGACCCAGTACTTC.

This clonotype showed up just a few times. This chain joins TRBV19 and TRBJ1-5, with D tentatively TRBD1 (5 bases). V was shortened by 4 bases and J by 15 bases, with 25 bases between the two germline ends. From germline, CDR1 is LNHDA and CDR2 SQIVND (reference sequence). CDR3 length equals 15 residues. The CDR3 DNA reads TGTGCCAGTAGTACCCCCGGAGCCCAGGGAGCCTTCCGGCATTTT. Its translation: CASSTPGAQGAFRHF.

This chain links TRBV30 with TRBJ1-2; unclear D gene. The CDR3 covers 12 residues. Germline V gene data show CDR1 as GTSNPN and CDR2 as SVGIG (reference sequence). Trimming took 2 bases from V and 3 from J, leaving 7 bases between them. The CDR3 loop reads CAWSLVYYGYTF. In nucleotides, the CDR3 is TGTGCCTGGAGTTTAGTTTACTATGGCTACACCTTC.

Sample share makes this clonotype medium-sized. V is TRBV27 and J is TRBJ1-2; 7 bases are shared with TRBD1. The V gene's germline CDR1 is MNHEY and CDR2 SMNVEV (reference sequence). The CDR3 has 11 residues. Trimming took 6 bases from V and 7 from J; bases not matched to a gene: 2. Here the CDR3 DNA reads TGTGCCAGCAGCAGGGGGACTGGCTACACCTTC. Its translation: CASSRGTGYTF.

J is TRBJ1-2 and V is TRBV28; D is perhaps TRBD1 (5 bases). The length of the CDR3 is 13 residues. The V end was cut by 6 bases, the J end by 4 bases, with 12 bases between. CDR1 is MDHEN and CDR2 is SYDVKM in the germline V gene. The CDR3 DNA reads as TGTGCCAGCAGCCGGGGCGGTCTCTATGGCTACACCTTC. This encodes CASSRGGLYGYTF.

Only a few counts were recorded for this clonotype. The chain uses TRBV20-1 and TRBJ2-1; maybe TRBD1 (5 bases). V was trimmed by 1 base and J by 9 bases, leaving 13 bases between them. The length of the CDR3 is 13 residues. CDR1 is DFQATT, CDR2 SNEGSKA, per germline (reference sequence). The CDR3 sequence is CSARVGAGGEQFF. The CDR3 nucleotides are TGCAGTGCTAGAGTTGGGGCTGGCGGTGAGCAGTTCTTC.

This sequence joins TRBV6-5 and TRBJ2-1; 7 bases are a match to TRBD2. CDR1 and CDR2 (germline): MNHEY, SVGAGI. Trimming at V came to 0 bases and at J to 6 bases, leaving 8 bases not matched to a gene. This CDR3 comprises 16 residues. The CDR3 spells CASSYSAGVETNEQFF. For the CDR3, the DNA is TGTGCCAGCAGTTACTCCGCGGGAGTGGAGACCAATGAGCAGTTCTTC.

The sample holds a few counts of this clonotype. The chain employs TRBV7-2 and TRBJ2-7; 14 positions match TRBD2. The ends lost 5 bases at V and 0 bases at J; junction bases unmatched: 3. Looked up from germline, CDR1 is SGHTA and CDR2 is FQGNSA. The CDR3 is 16 residues long. The CDR3, as DNA: TGTGCCAGCAGCCAAGGGACTAGCGGGAGCTCCTACGAGCAGTACTTC. This sequence encodes CASSQGTSGSSYEQYF.

The chain links TRBV7-2 to TRBJ2-6; D gene ambiguous. Germline V gives CDR1 SGHTA, CDR2 FQGNSA. The V gene lost 4 bases and the J gene lost 5 bases, with 21 bases spanning the gap. The CDR3 has 18 residues. CDR3 coding DNA: TGTGCCAGCAGCTCCAAGATGCTTCAGGCCGGCAGGGCCAACGTCCTGACTTTC. Amino acids: CASSSKMLQAGRANVLTF.